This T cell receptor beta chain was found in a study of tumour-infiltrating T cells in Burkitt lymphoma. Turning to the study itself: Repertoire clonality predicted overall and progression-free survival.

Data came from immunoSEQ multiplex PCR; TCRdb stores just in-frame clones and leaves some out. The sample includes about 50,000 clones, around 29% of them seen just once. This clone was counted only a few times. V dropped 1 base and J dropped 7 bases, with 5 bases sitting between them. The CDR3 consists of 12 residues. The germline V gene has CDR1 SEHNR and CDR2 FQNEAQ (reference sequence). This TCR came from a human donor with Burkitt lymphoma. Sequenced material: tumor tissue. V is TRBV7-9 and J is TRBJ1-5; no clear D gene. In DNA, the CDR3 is TGTGCCAGCAGCTTAGGGGGACAGCCCCAGCATTTT. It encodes CASSLGGQPQHF.